This T cell receptor beta chain was identified in a study of blood T cells in healthy people across ages. Study-wide results and limits: Getting older went along with TCR beta diversity per million T cells dropping roughly linearly.

This clonotype was picked up a small number of times. Its antigen remains unknown. The donors, healthy Caucasians from Russia, were aged about 6 to 95. They isolated at least 6 million PBMCs from each sample. Unmatched junction bases numbered 6, after V lost 0 bases and J lost 1 base. CDR1 is SQVTM and CDR2 is ANQGSEA in the germline V gene. The CDR3 totals 15 residues. With a J-beta primer mix and a sample-barcoded 5' primer, a second PCR ran about 7 to 11 cycles. Each CDR3 protein gets one entry after TCRdb re-called the 5' RACE reads with MiXCR. This table has almost 550,000 distinct CDR3 sequences, around 24% appearing once. The same data also went into a second study, on T cells of mothers and their children. That study reports: An overlap that was slightly higher, though non-significant, was seen in related mother-child pairs versus unrelated pairs.

Material: blood. The sequence was collected from a boy between 10 and 17 years old in good health. The J gene is TRBJ2-7, the V gene TRBV29-1, with 7 bases lining up with TRBD1. DNA of the CDR3: TGCAGCGTTGAAGACTCCGGGACAGAGTCCTACGAGCAGTACTTC. Protein: CSVEDSGTESYEQYF.